The entry below describes one T cell receptor beta chain. This sample was included in a study of identical twins. TCRdb passed the 5' RACE reads through MiXCR, listing each CDR3 protein once. The data hold approximately 210,000 distinct CDR3 sequences, with less than 10% observed a single time. J gave up 1 base and V 6 bases, and 5 bases lay outside the gene matches. This CDR3 spans 15 amino acids. The TCR comes from a woman under 30 in good health. What was sequenced was memory (CD45RO+) T cells sorted from blood. J is TRBJ1-1 and V is TRBV12-3 or TRBV12-4; 10 bases are shared with TRBD1. In DNA, the CDR3 is TGTGCCAGCAGAAGGACAGGGGGGGGGAACACTGAAGCTTTCTTT. It codes for CASRRTGGGNTEAFF.